The 3 T cell receptor beta chains below all came from one sample that was sequenced in a study of blood T cells in healthy people across ages. Next came a second PCR, run for about 6 to 11 cycles, which used a sample-barcoded 5' primer along with a J-beta primer mix. TCRdb re-called the 5' RACE reads with MiXCR, one entry per CDR3 protein. The table lists fewer than 1.5 million distinct CDR3 sequences, around 39% of them singletons. The material sequenced was blood. Receptors originate from a young woman in good health.

This clonotype occurred a few times. The chain's CDR3 is CASGTGTYNEQFF. Here the CDR3 DNA reads TGTGCCAGCGGGACAGGGACCTACAATGAGCAGTTCTTC. The rearrangement joins TRBV2 to TRBJ2-1, with 9 bases fitting TRBD1. The ends lost 8 bases at V and 2 bases at J; junction bases unmatched: 1. The CDR3 runs 13 residues. Looked up from germline, CDR1 is SNHLY and CDR2 is FYNNEI.

This chain joins TRBV12-3 or TRBV12-4 and TRBJ2-5, with D uncertain. This CDR3 spans 14 amino acids. V lost 1 base to trimming and J lost 11 bases, with 17 bases between them. CDR3 sequence reads: CASSLGQSKNEQYF. The CDR3 DNA is TGTGCCAGCAGTTTAGGGCAGTCGAAAAATGAGCAGTACTTC.

The chain recombines TRBV3-1 with TRBJ2-5; D may match TRBD1 or TRBD2 (6 bases each). The CDR3 extends over 15 amino acids. The V gene lost 4 bases and the J gene lost 11 bases, with 23 bases spanning the gap. Germline CDR1 and CDR2: LGHDT and YNNKEL (reference sequence). The CDR3 DNA follows: TGTGCCAGCAGCCCGGGGGACCAGCAGGACAGTGAGCAGTACTTC. Its translation is CASSPGDQQDSEQYF.